This T cell receptor (beta chain) was obtained from a study of beta chain features in type 1 diabetes. Study observations and caveats: A moderate, significant TCRB CDR3 shortening appeared in type 1 diabetes across four CD4+ subsets.

CD4+ naive, central memory, regulatory and stem cell-like memory subsets were isolated by sorting on CD45RO/CCR7/CD25/CD127/CD95/CD27. This clone was recorded a few times. Its antigen is as yet unknown. Isolated RNA was reverse transcribed in full, so expressed TCRB transcripts were sequenced. TCRdb's copy holds only in-frame clones and misses some; the assay was immunoSEQ multiplex PCR. The table shows 640,000 or so clones, with over 11% occurring only once. With 2 bases clipped from V and 2 bases from J, the junction kept 2 bases outside the gene matches. Per germline, CDR1 SGHRS and CDR2 YFSETQ. The CDR3 has 14 amino acids.

The sample consisted of naive CD4+ T cells from blood. The chain combines TRBV5-1 with TRBJ1-2, with 8 bases fitting TRBD1. This TCR derives from a man aged 18-30 years with type 1 diabetes. CDR3 DNA sequence: TGCGCCAGCAGCTTCCGACAGGGGAACTATGGCTACACCTTC. This gives the protein CASSFRQGNYGYTF.